One sample yielded the 8 T cell receptor beta chains listed below, sequenced in a study of siplizumab effects on memory and regulatory T cells (dated by TCRdb to about 2019). Libraries were built with the immunoSEQ multiplex PCR assay. TCRdb provides this immuneACCESS table in a form limited to in-frame rearrangements. Some clones are lacking; in checked studies, under half of them reflect an unresolved V gene, and why the rest are absent is not known. This sample comprises just over 60,000 clones, about 80% of them detected only once. Together, the top ten hold about 0.42% of the sample. Sequencing input: memory CD4+ T cells sorted from blood. The cell subset or site label, read with the paper, signifies: unstimulated CD4+ memory T cells. These receptors originate from a human donor in good health.

V gene TRBV5-5 combines with J gene TRBJ1-1; no definite D call. The CDR3 is 11 amino acids. In germline, CDR1 is SGHKS, CDR2 YYEKEE (reference sequence). V gave up 4 bases and J gave up 0 bases, with 1 base separating them. The CDR3 nucleotides read TGTGCCAGCAGCGTGAACACTGAAGCTTTCTTT. It specifies CASSVNTEAFF.

The chain recombines TRBV4-3 with TRBJ2-5; 8 bases agree with TRBD2. Per the germline V gene, CDR1 is LGHNA and CDR2 is YSLEER. Unmatched junction bases numbered 6, after V lost 0 bases and J lost 6 bases. The CDR3 is 15 residues long. CDR3 sequence (DNA): TGCGCCAGCAGCCAAGACACGGGGGGGCCCAAGACCCAGTACTTC. Its translation is CASSQDTGGPKTQYF.

The gene calls are TRBV10-3 and TRBJ2-5; D remains ambiguous. The germline CDR1 and CDR2 sequences are ENHRY and SYGVKD. The V and J ends lost 10 bases and 2 bases respectively, with 8 bases between them. CDR3 size: 11 residues. CDR3 sequence: CATTQQETQYF. The CDR3 region has the DNA TGTGCCACCACACAACAAGAGACCCAGTACTTC.

J is TRBJ2-4 and V is TRBV6-6, with a possible D match to TRBD1 (6 bases). V gave up 6 bases and J gave up 8 bases, with 14 bases separating them. The CDR3 runs 13 residues. CDR1 is MNHNY and CDR2 is SVGAGI in the germline V gene (reference sequence). The CDR3 coding sequence is TGTGCCAGCAGCAAGAACAGGGCGGACATTCAGTACTTC. Amino acid sequence: CASSKNRADIQYF.

This chain links TRBV5-1 with TRBJ2-3; D is possibly TRBD1 or TRBD2 (5 bases each). Germline lookup yields CDR1 SGHRS and CDR2 YFSETQ. The CDR3 extends over 15 amino acids. The V gene lost 0 bases and the J gene lost 3 bases, with 11 bases spanning the gap. This chain's CDR3 is CASSLEGRKTDTQYF. The CDR3 region has the DNA TGCGCCAGCAGCTTGGAGGGACGGAAAACAGATACGCAGTATTTT.

The chain couples TRBV27 to TRBJ1-3, with no clear D. CDR1 and CDR2 from the germline V gene are MNHEY and SMNVEV (reference sequence). The CDR3 totals 12 residues. The V and J ends lost 6 bases and 3 bases respectively, with 6 bases between them. CDR3 sequence (DNA): TGTGCCAGCAGGTCGGGTGGAAACACCATATATTTT. It yields the protein CASRSGGNTIYF.

The rearrangement joins TRBV5-4 to TRBJ1-1; 7 bases are a match to TRBD1. The CDR3 is made up of 16 amino acids. V gave up 4 bases and J gave up 2 bases; unmatched junction bases: 11. Germline CDR1 reads SGHNT; CDR2 reads YYREEE (reference sequence). The chain's CDR3 is CASSGTAVVPNTEAFF. The DNA for the CDR3 is TGTGCCAGCAGCGGGACAGCCGTTGTACCCAACACTGAAGCTTTCTTT.

The chain couples TRBV28 to TRBJ2-5; TRBD2 is a possible D gene (6 bases). V gave up 4 bases and J gave up 4 bases, with 13 bases separating them. The CDR3 runs to 14 residues. Per germline, CDR1 MDHEN and CDR2 SYDVKM. In DNA, the CDR3 is TGTGCCAGCAGTTCAACTAGCAACGGAGAGACCCAGTACTTC. It yields the protein CASSSTSNGETQYF.